This passage covers 24 T cell receptor beta chains from one sample sequenced in a study of CD8+ T cells in alopecia areata. Sequencing used cDNA as its template, made by extracting RNA and reverse transcribing it. The assay was immunoSEQ multiplex PCR, and TCRdb's table has in-frame clones only and misses some. The data hold about 150,000 clones, with around 87% observed a single time. This material consisted of CD8+ T cells sorted from blood, taken at week 0. The receptors shown here come from a human donor with alopecia areata.

The J gene is TRBJ1-3, the V gene TRBV13; the D is unclear. The ends were cut back, 0 bases at V and 8 bases at J, with 2 bases in the middle. From germline, CDR1 is PRHDT and CDR2 FYEKMQ (reference sequence). This CDR3 has 11 residues. The CDR3 region has the DNA TGTGCCAGCAGCTTAGGGGACACCATATATTTT. Amino acids: CASSLGDTIYF.

The rearrangement links TRBV6-5 to TRBJ2-3; no definite D call. V dropped 6 bases and J dropped 4 bases, with 8 bases sitting between them. This CDR3 has 12 amino acids. The germline V gene encodes CDR1 MNHEY and CDR2 SVGAGI. The CDR3 is CASRSISDTQYF. The CDR3 DNA sequence: TGTGCCAGCAGGTCCATTTCAGATACGCAGTATTTT.

The CDR3 DNA reads as TGTGCCAGCAGTTACGTGCTAGCGGGAGACACCGGGGAGCTGTTTTTT. Protein product: CASSYVLAGDTGELFF. The genes are TRBV6-6 and TRBJ2-2; 10 nucleotides align to TRBD2. CDR1 is MNHNY and CDR2 is SVGAGI in the germline V gene (reference sequence). The CDR3 covers 16 residues. The V and J ends lost 2 bases and 3 bases, in that order; junction bases with no gene match: 3.

The table lists this clone with a count of one. This chain connects TRBV9 to TRBJ2-2; D is possibly TRBD1 (6 bases). The V gene's germline CDR1 is SGDLS and CDR2 YYNGEE. The CDR3 extends over 17 amino acids. Trimming left V 3 bases short and J 0 bases short, with 15 bases between. CDR3 in amino acids: CASSENREAANTGELFF. Here the CDR3 DNA reads TGTGCCAGCAGCGAGAACAGGGAAGCCGCGAACACCGGGGAGCTGTTTTTT. The whole variable domain, filled in from reference TRBV9 and TRBJ2-2, reads DSGVTQTPKHLITATGQRVTLRCSPRSGDLSVYWYQQSLDQGLQFLIQYYNGEERAKGNILERFSAQQFPDLHSELNLSSLELGDSALYFCASSENREAANTGELFFGEGSRLTVL.

The chain combines TRBV21-1 with TRBJ1-4. TRBV21-1 is a documented pseudogene. The CDR3 is made up of 17 amino acids. CDR3 protein: CASSKVPGASTNEKLFF. CDR3 coding DNA: TGTGCCAGCAGCAAAGTCCCGGGGGCATCAACTAATGAAAAACTGTTTTTT.

V and J are TRBV7-9 and TRBJ2-7; D call uncertain. The CDR3 consists of 13 residues. The V end was cut by 2 bases, the J end by 5 bases, with 10 bases between. In germline, CDR1 is SEHNR, CDR2 FQNEAQ (reference sequence). The CDR3 here is CASSLLADHEQYF. The CDR3, as DNA: TGTGCCAGCAGCTTATTGGCCGACCACGAGCAGTACTTC.

The rearrangement joins TRBV9 to TRBJ1-3; TRBD1 matches 7 bases. Germline V lookup: CDR1 SGDLS, CDR2 YYNGEE. The V and J ends lost 4 bases and 3 bases, in that order; junction bases with no gene match: 16. The CDR3 has 18 amino acids. The CDR3 DNA is TGTGCCAGCAGCCCAACCGGGACAGCGACTTGGAGTGGAAACACCATATATTTT. Protein sequence: CASSPTGTATWSGNTIYF.

The CDR3 nucleotides read TGCGCCAGCAGCCAAGTATGGGACACCCTACGGGGCACCGGGGAGCTGTTTTTT. Its protein product is CASSQVWDTLRGTGELFF. The chain combines TRBV4-1 with TRBJ2-2, with a weak D call TRBD1 (6 bases). The CDR3 spans 18 residues. With 1 base removed from V and 4 bases from J, the gap between germline ends came to 19 bases. Germline CDR1 is MGHRA and CDR2 is YSYEKL.

The rearrangement links TRBV5-4 to TRBJ2-3; weak D call: TRBD1 (6 bases). The ends were cut back, 1 base at V and 3 bases at J, with 12 bases in the middle. CDR1 and CDR2 from the germline V gene are SGHNT and YYREEE (reference sequence). CDR3 size: 15 residues. The CDR3 region has the DNA TGTGCCAGCAGCTTGTATCACAGGGAGACAGATACGCAGTATTTT. Translation gives CASSLYHRETDTQYF.

V usage is TRBV9 and J usage is TRBJ1-2; 9 bases line up with TRBD1. The CDR3 totals 16 residues. Germline CDR1 is SGDLS and CDR2 is YYNGEE. V lost 0 bases to trimming and J lost 7 bases; unmatched junction nucleotides: 10. This CDR3 is CASSVGSEGQGRGYTF. The CDR3 DNA follows: TGTGCCAGCAGCGTAGGATCCGAGGGACAGGGACGTGGCTACACCTTC.

The rearrangement uses TRBV27 and TRBJ2-3, with D possibly TRBD1 on 8 matching bases. Per the germline V gene, CDR1 is MNHEY and CDR2 is SMNVEV (reference sequence). V lost 0 bases to trimming and J lost 7 bases, with 23 bases between them. The CDR3 runs 18 residues. CDR3 residues: CASSLSFYGQGGPHTQYF. Written as DNA, the CDR3 is TGTGCCAGCAGTTTATCTTTCTATGGACAGGGAGGGCCACATACGCAGTATTTT.

V and J are TRBV4-1 and TRBJ2-1, with 11 nucleotides matching TRBD1. This CDR3 comprises 14 residues. V dropped 4 bases and J dropped 8; count of bases not matched to a gene: 4. Germline CDR1 MGHRA, CDR2 YSYEKL. The CDR3 sequence: CASSPGQGVDEQFF. The CDR3 DNA sequence: TGCGCCAGCAGCCCGGGACAGGGGGTGGATGAGCAGTTCTTC.

This clone was seen just once. This chain joins TRBV7-9 and TRBJ2-7; the D is unclear. The germline V gene encodes CDR1 SEHNR and CDR2 FQNEAQ (reference sequence). This CDR3 contains 14 residues. The V and J ends lost 4 bases and 0 bases respectively, with 10 bases between them. CDR3 DNA: TGTGCCAGCAGCTCCTCCACAGACTCCTACGAGCAGTACTTC. Translated: CASSSSTDSYEQYF.

The chain has TRBV7-9 and TRBJ2-7; 10 bases map to TRBD2. The germline V gene has CDR1 SEHNR and CDR2 FQNEAQ (reference sequence). CDR3 length equals 14 residues. After removal of 5 bases from V and 4 bases from J, the junction contained 5 bases not matched to a gene. CDR3: CASSPGSGGYEQYF. CDR3 DNA sequence: TGTGCCAGCAGCCCGGGTAGCGGGGGGTACGAGCAGTACTTC.

The rearrangement links TRBV6-1 to TRBJ2-7; the D gene is possibly TRBD1 (6 bases). V lost 8 bases, J lost 0 bases, and 11 bases lay in between. The CDR3 spans 13 residues. Germline V gives CDR1 MNHNS, CDR2 SASEGT. CDR3 sequence: CASGGLGSYEQYF. CDR3 coding DNA: TGTGCCAGCGGGGGCCTGGGCTCCTACGAGCAGTACTTC.

The genes are TRBV2 and TRBJ2-1, with D maybe TRBD2 (6 bases). From germline, CDR1 is SNHLY and CDR2 FYNNEI. The germline V and J ends were trimmed by 10 bases and 2 bases, with 15 bases remaining between them. The CDR3 has 14 amino acids. CDR3 bases: TGTGCCACCGGCTGGCGGGGAGCCTACAATGAGCAGTTCTTC. Residues: CATGWRGAYNEQFF.

The chain uses TRBV10-3 and TRBJ2-6, with a tentative D call TRBD1 (6 bases). Germline assignment: CDR1 ENHRY and CDR2 SYGVKD. Trimming took 3 bases from V and 0 from J, leaving 18 bases between them. The CDR3 length is 19 residues. The CDR3 reads CAISDPGQSLLSGANVLTF. The CDR3 DNA reads TGTGCCATCAGTGACCCCGGACAGAGCCTTCTCTCTGGGGCCAACGTCCTGACTTTC.

The chain joins TRBV27 to TRBJ2-2; D may be TRBD1 (6 bases). CDR1 and CDR2 from the germline V gene are MNHEY and SMNVEV (reference sequence). This CDR3 is 14 amino acids long. V dropped 3 bases and J dropped 5 bases, with 10 bases sitting between them. Here the CDR3 DNA reads TGTGCCAGCAGTTTTGGGGGCCCTACCGGGGAGCTGTTTTTT. Translating gives CASSFGGPTGELFF.

The chain combines TRBV30 with TRBJ1-2; 8 bases match TRBD1. Losses at the gene ends were 3 bases for V and 5 bases for J; bases not matched to a gene: 8. Germline V gene sequence: CDR1 GTSNPN, CDR2 SVGIG (reference sequence). The CDR3 loop spans 14 amino acids. CDR3 residues: CAWSPGGALYGYTF. CDR3 DNA sequence: TGTGCCTGGAGCCCAGGGGGCGCTTTATATGGCTACACCTTC.

A word on this clone: Other DNA variants within this sample encode the same CDR3. CDR3 coding DNA: TGTGCCAGCAGCGCCACCGGGGAGCTGTTTTTT. This gives the protein CASSATGELFF. V gene TRBV9 combines with J gene TRBJ2-2; D is unclear. Germline loops: CDR1 SGDLS, CDR2 YYNGEE. The CDR3 has 11 amino acids. Deletions cut 3 bases from V and 4 bases from J, with 1 base between.

This clone appeared once. V is TRBV6-5 and J is TRBJ2-1, with 12 bases identical to TRBD2. V shed 7 bases, J shed 7 bases, and the junction held 8 bases outside the gene matches. The germline gives CDR1 MNHEY, CDR2 SVGAGI. The CDR3 has 15 amino acids. The CDR3 DNA reads TGTGCCAGCAACCCCGGGACTAGCGGGCGTAATGAGCAGTTCTTC. Its protein is CASNPGTSGRNEQFF.

The chain couples TRBV27 to TRBJ1-1; a possible D gene is TRBD1 (5 bases). The CDR3 is 13 residues long. Trimming took 6 bases from V and 1 from J, leaving 9 bases between them. Germline V gives CDR1 MNHEY, CDR2 SMNVEV (reference sequence). The CDR3 spells CASRKQGNTEAFF. Written as DNA, the CDR3 is TGTGCCAGCAGAAAGCAGGGGAACACTGAAGCTTTCTTT.

The chain joins TRBV2 to TRBJ2-6, with D tentatively TRBD1 (6 bases). Per germline, CDR1 SNHLY and CDR2 FYNNEI. This CDR3 has 17 amino acids. V dropped 4 bases and J dropped 0 bases, with 13 bases sitting between them. The CDR3 nucleotides are TGTGCCAGCAGTGGTTGGCGACAGGCCTCTGGGGCCAACGTCCTGACTTTC. Translating gives CASSGWRQASGANVLTF.

This clone was counted once. The V gene is TRBV29-1, the J gene TRBJ2-5; the D gene could be TRBD1 or TRBD2 (5 bases each). The CDR3 covers 14 residues. V was pared by 2 bases and J by 5 bases, with 15 bases between. Germline V gene sequence: CDR1 SQVTM, CDR2 ANQGSEA. In nucleotides, the CDR3 is TGCAGCGTTGAATTGGCAGGGAGAGGGGAGACCCAGTACTTC. This sequence encodes CSVELAGRGETQYF. Full variable domain (remainder filled in from reference TRBV29-1 and TRBJ2-5): SAVISQKPSRDICQRGTSLTIQCQVDSQVTMMFWYRQQPGQSLTLIATANQGSEATYESGFVIDKFPISRPNLTFSTLTVSNMSPEDSSIYLCSVELAGRGETQYFGPGTRLLVL.